This TCR beta chain derives from a study of blood T cells in healthy people across ages. Study results and limitations: Older age coincided with a roughly linear decline in TCR beta diversity per million T cells. The study could not conclusively compare naive and antigen-experienced cells, given its unsorted PBMCs.

Combining a sample-barcoded 5' primer with a J-beta primer mix, a second PCR ran for roughly 7 to 11 cycles. TCRdb reprocessed the 5' RACE reads via MiXCR and lists one record per CDR3 protein. This table has 650,000 to 1,000,000 distinct CDR3 sequences, about 36% appearing once. This clonotype was detected a few times. What it recognizes is unknown. Deletions cut 0 bases from V and 4 bases from J, with 16 bases between. The CDR3 is made up of 16 amino acids. Germline-derived CDR1 and CDR2 are LGHNA and YSLEER. Each sample yielded at least 6.5 million isolated PBMCs. The sequencing input was blood. This chain links TRBV4-3 with TRBJ2-7; a possible D gene is TRBD1 (6 bases). This TCR was recovered from a man aged 18 to 30 in good health. The CDR3 DNA reads TGCGCCAGCAGCCAAGATTTAATGGGGGCCGGGTACGAGCAGTACTTC. This translates into CASSQDLMGAGYEQYF.